A single sample gave rise to the 27 T cell receptor beta chains below, sequenced in a study of post-analysis software for immune sequencing data. Their target antigens are unknown. Built from TCR beta cDNA, the libraries had unique molecular identifiers in them. One entry per CDR3 protein, called by TCRdb with MiXCR from the PCR reads. The sample includes about 260,000 distinct CDR3 sequences, 30% to 45% of them seen just once. Broader study findings: The study found TRBV5-6, TRBV5-1 and TRBV20-1 among five or six TRBV segments more frequent in patients than controls.

The specimen sequenced was blood. These receptors originate from a girl aged 10-17 years with multiple sclerosis.

This clonotype was seen repeatedly, ten times or more. This sequence joins TRBV9 and TRBJ2-7; 8 bases line up with TRBD1. The V gene's germline CDR1 is SGDLS and CDR2 YYNGEE. After removal of 0 bases from V and 0 bases from J, the junction contained 2 bases not matched to a gene. This CDR3 has 15 amino acids. The CDR3 DNA reads TGTGCCAGCAGCGTAGGGACAGGGAGCTCCTACGAGCAGTACTTC. It codes for CASSVGTGSSYEQYF.

This clonotype occurred many times. The chain combines TRBV7-9 with TRBJ1-2, with 9 bases identical to TRBD1. Germline V gene data show CDR1 as SEHNR and CDR2 as FQNEAQ (reference sequence). The CDR3 spans 14 residues. J was trimmed by 7 bases and V by 4 bases; bases with no gene match: 7. The CDR3 loop reads CASSWTGQGGGYTF. CDR3 nucleotides: TGTGCCAGCAGCTGGACGGGACAGGGAGGTGGCTACACCTTC.

This clonotype was seen at least ten times. The chain uses TRBV12-3 or TRBV12-4 and TRBJ2-1; TRBD1 agrees at 8 bases. There are 15 residues in the CDR3. V shed 6 bases and J 9 bases; nucleotides not matched to a gene: 13. The CDR3 sequence: CASRDRDRLGPEQFF. The CDR3 coding sequence is TGTGCCAGCAGAGACCGGGACAGGCTGGGCCCTGAGCAGTTCTTC.

The chain uses TRBV11-2 and TRBJ2-2, with a possible D match to TRBD1 (6 bases). Per germline, CDR1 SGHAT and CDR2 FQNNGV. The CDR3 extends over 15 amino acids. V was clipped by 2 bases and J by 6 bases, with 13 bases between them. CDR3 bases: TGTGCCAGCAGCTTACCATTCTGGGGGCCCGGGGAGCTGTTTTTT. Translating it yields CASSLPFWGPGELFF.

The V gene is TRBV12-5, the J gene TRBJ2-5; no clear D gene. The last part of the DNA fits TRBJ2-7 better; the J call may be wrong. The CDR3 runs to 17 residues. Germline-derived CDR1 and CDR2 are LGHNT and FRNRAP. The CDR3 DNA reads as TGTGCTAGTGGTTTGTCATCTGGACGTGAATTCTTCTACGAGCAGTACTTC. Encoded protein: CASGLSSGREFFYEQYF.

This clonotype was seen at least ten times. The chain uses TRBV6-2 or TRBV6-3 and TRBJ2-5, with D possibly TRBD1 on 6 matching bases. V was trimmed by 6 bases and J by 4 bases, leaving 15 bases between them. CDR3 length: 14 amino acids. Germline lookup yields CDR1 MNHEY and CDR2 SVGEGT. CDR3 protein: CASSLSTGRETQYF. CDR3 in DNA: TGTGCCAGCAGCCTCTCGACAGGAAGAGAGACCCAGTACTTC.

This clonotype came up many times. Here the CDR3 DNA reads TGTGCCAGCAGTTTACGACGGGGGACAGGGAAGCTGGAGTACTTC. It encodes CASSLRRGTGKLEYF. This sequence joins TRBV28 and TRBJ2-7; 9 positions match TRBD1. The CDR3 consists of 15 residues. Germline V gene sequence: CDR1 MDHEN, CDR2 SYDVKM. The V gene end was trimmed by 2 bases and the J gene end by 11 bases; junction bases not matched to a gene: 13.

This clonotype was seen more than once but under ten times. A read error may account for a junction end that differs from germline. This chain links TRBV28 with TRBJ1-5; 10 nucleotides line up with TRBD1. The V gene's germline CDR1 is MDHEN and CDR2 SYDVKM. The CDR3 spans 16 residues. The CDR3 loop reads CASGLTGTGVGKPQHF. The CDR3 DNA reads as TGCGCCAGCGGCTTGACGGGGACAGGGGTTGGGAAGCCCCAGCATTTT. Complete variable domain (other parts from reference TRBV28 and TRBJ1-5): DVKVTQSSRYLVKRTGEKVFLECVQDMDHENMFWYRQDPGLGLRLIYFSYDVKMKEKGDIPEGYSVSREKKERFSLILESASTNQTSMYLCASGLTGTGVGKPQHFGDGTRLSIL.

This clonotype was observed a handful of times. The J gene is TRBJ1-1, the V gene TRBV7-8; D not resolved. Germline CDR1 SGHVS, CDR2 FQNEAQ. V was shortened by 2 bases and J by 0 bases, with 7 bases between the two germline ends. CDR3 length: 14 amino acids. The CDR3, as DNA: TGTGCCAGCAGCTTACATCGGATGAACACTGAAGCTTTCTTT. Translated: CASSLHRMNTEAFF.

The chain has TRBV20-1 and TRBJ2-1, with 7 bases lining up with TRBD2. Per germline, CDR1 DFQATT and CDR2 SNEGSKA (reference sequence). The CDR3 length is 15 residues. Losses at the gene ends were 0 bases for V and 5 bases for J; bases not matched to a gene: 7. The CDR3 spells CSARDISGTHNEQFF. In DNA form, the CDR3 reads TGCAGTGCTAGAGATATAAGCGGGACCCACAATGAGCAGTTCTTC.

This clonotype was recorded at least ten times. The CDR3 spells CASSVASRSGGVSQETQYF. CDR3 in DNA: TGTGCCAGCAGCGTAGCGTCTCGTAGCGGGGGCGTATCTCAAGAGACCCAGTACTTC. V usage is TRBV9 and J usage is TRBJ2-5, with 9 bases lining up with TRBD2. This CDR3 has 19 amino acids. V was pared by 0 bases and J by 2 bases, with 14 bases of the junction left unmatched. Germline V gene sequence: CDR1 SGDLS, CDR2 YYNGEE.

This clonotype was detected only once. The chain employs TRBV5-1 and TRBJ2-3, with TRBD2 identical over 8 bases. The V gene end was trimmed by 4 bases and the J gene end by 5 bases; junction bases not matched to a gene: 6. CDR1 and CDR2 (germline): SGHRS, YFSETQ. The CDR3 has 14 residues. CDR3 amino acids: CASSVGRAGDTQYF. The CDR3 nucleotides read TGCGCCAGCAGCGTCGGGAGGGCCGGAGATACGCAGTATTTT. The full variable domain, rest sourced from reference TRBV5-1 and TRBJ2-3, is KAGVTQTPRYLIKTRGQQVTLSCSPISGHRSVSWYQQTPGQGLQFLFEYFSETQRNKGNFPGRFSGRQFSNSRSEMNVSTLELGDSALYLCASSVGRAGDTQYFGPGTRLTVL.

This clonotype came up many times. The J gene is TRBJ2-2, the V gene TRBV5-1, with D unresolved. The CDR3 is 15 amino acids. Deletions cut 6 bases from V and 2 bases from J, with 14 bases between. Germline V lookup: CDR1 SGHRS, CDR2 YFSETQ. The CDR3 coding sequence is TGCGCCAGCACCCCTTTACAGTCAAACACCGGGGAGCTGTTTTTT. It is translated as CASTPLQSNTGELFF.

V usage is TRBV7-2 and J usage is TRBJ2-3; D is unresolved. CDR1 SGHTA and CDR2 FQGNSA come from the germline V gene. V lost 5 bases and J 3 bases, leaving 12 bases between the germline ends. The CDR3 sequence is 14 residues long. Here the CDR3 DNA reads TGTGCCAGCAGCCCCCGGCAGGCGACAGATACGCAGTATTTT. As protein: CASSPRQATDTQYF.

This clonotype was counted at least ten times. The CDR3 reads CSAWEGVYNEQFF. The DNA of the CDR3 is TGCAGTGCTTGGGAAGGGGTGTACAATGAGCAGTTCTTC. J is TRBJ2-1 and V is TRBV20-1; D is possibly TRBD1 (5 bases). From germline, CDR1 is DFQATT and CDR2 SNEGSKA (reference sequence). The CDR3 runs to 13 residues. V was shortened by 5 bases and J by 4 bases, with 12 bases between the two germline ends.

This clonotype appeared many times. V and J are TRBV20-1 and TRBJ1-1, with D unresolved. Germline V gene sequence: CDR1 DFQATT, CDR2 SNEGSKA (reference sequence). V was clipped by 8 bases and J by 5 bases, with 18 bases between them. The CDR3 extends over 13 amino acids. The CDR3 DNA reads TGCAGTCCTTTCGCGGAGGCGGGGACTGAAGCTTTCTTT. Protein product: CSPFAEAGTEAFF.

Many counts were recorded for this clonotype. The chain links TRBV29-1 to TRBJ1-1; possibly TRBD1 for D (5 bases). Germline V gives CDR1 SQVTM, CDR2 ANQGSEA. The V end was cut by 5 bases, the J end by 5 bases, with 18 bases between. The CDR3 has 14 amino acids. CDR3 nucleotide sequence: TGCAGCGTTCACGGGAGATCCGGGGGGACTGAAGCTTTCTTT. Protein: CSVHGRSGGTEAFF.

This rearrangement joins TRBV2 to TRBJ2-7; D remains unclear. Germline values: CDR1 SNHLY, CDR2 FYNNEI. The CDR3 extends over 12 amino acids. Trimming cost V 4 bases and J 4 bases, with 8 bases left between them. This chain's CDR3 is CASSVGEYEQYF. In DNA form, the CDR3 reads TGTGCCAGCAGTGTCGGAGAGTACGAGCAGTACTTC.

This clonotype has ten or more counts. This chain connects TRBV6-5 to TRBJ2-1; possible D gene TRBD1, 7 bases. V was trimmed by 5 bases and J by 7 bases, leaving 9 bases between them. This CDR3 has 12 residues. Germline values: CDR1 MNHEY, CDR2 SVGAGI. CDR3 protein: CASSPGGNEQFF. CDR3 nucleotide sequence: TGTGCCAGCAGTCCAGGGGGGAATGAGCAGTTCTTC.

Details on this clonotype: This may be a read error: a much more frequent sequence differs by one nucleotide. The chain recombines TRBV20-1 with TRBJ2-4; D ambiguous. The CDR3 consists of 15 residues. The germline V and J ends were trimmed by 0 bases and 2 bases, with 11 bases remaining between them. Germline V gene sequence: CDR1 DFQATT, CDR2 SNEGSKA (reference sequence). CDR3 protein: CSARDTDDTKNIQYF. CDR3 sequence (DNA): TGCAGTGCTAGAGATACTGACGACACCAAAAACATTCAGTACTTC.

A note on this clonotype: Since a much larger clone is just one base distant, this may be a read error. The chain is built from TRBV3-1 and TRBJ1-2, with TRBD1 matching 7 bases. Germline V CDR1 and CDR2: LGHDT, YNNKEL (reference sequence). The CDR3 runs to 15 residues. With V trimmed by 1 base and J by 4 bases, 6 bases remained unmatched. CDR3: CASSQGTGRGYGYTF. CDR3 sequence (DNA): TGTGCCAGCAGCCAAGGGACAGGCCGGGGCTATGGCTACACCTTC.

The table lists this clonotype with many counts. The rearrangement links TRBV6-4 to TRBJ2-3; 12 bases line up with TRBD2. Germline trimming cut 5 bases from V and 3 bases from J; bases unmatched to any gene: 6. CDR1 and CDR2 from the germline V gene are MRHNA and SNTAGT. This CDR3 is 16 amino acids long. This chain's CDR3 is CASSHGLAGLTDTQYF. The CDR3 DNA reads TGTGCCAGCAGTCATGGACTAGCGGGGCTAACAGATACGCAGTATTTT.

This clonotype was picked up many times. This chain uses TRBV6-6 with TRBJ1-2, with D maybe TRBD1 (5 bases). In germline, CDR1 is MNHNY, CDR2 SVGAGI (reference sequence). The CDR3 totals 14 residues. V dropped 4 bases and J dropped 5 bases, with 14 bases sitting between them. The CDR3 DNA reads as TGTGCCAGCAGTTCCGAGGGGCTCCTTTATGGCTACACCTTC. Translation gives CASSSEGLLYGYTF.

The chain combines TRBV20-1 with TRBJ1-1, with D perhaps TRBD1 (5 bases). V was trimmed by 5 bases and J by 3 bases, leaving 16 bases between them. CDR1 and CDR2 from the germline V gene are DFQATT and SNEGSKA (reference sequence). The CDR3 contains 14 residues. Here the CDR3 DNA reads TGCAGTGCTCCATCGGTGTGGGGGGACACTGAAGCTTTCTTT. It codes for CSAPSVWGDTEAFF.

This clonotype was detected ten times or more. This chain links TRBV7-9 with TRBJ1-4, with a tentative D call TRBD1 (6 bases). The CDR3 length is 18 residues. Germline assignment: CDR1 SEHNR and CDR2 FQNEAQ (reference sequence). The ends were cut back, 5 bases at V and 0 bases at J, with 19 bases in the middle. The CDR3 DNA reads TGTGCCAGCAGCCCGCCCCCAGGGACAAGTGCAACTAATGAAAAACTGTTTTTT. Protein sequence: CASSPPPGTSATNEKLFF.

This clonotype was seen at least ten times. The chain combines TRBV12-3 or TRBV12-4 with TRBJ2-5; 8 bases are a match to TRBD2. Trimming took 6 bases from V and 5 from J; bases not matched to a gene: 2. The CDR3 length is 12 residues. Here the CDR3 DNA reads TGTGCCAGCAGGGGACTAGTCGAGACCCAGTACTTC. Its translation is CASRGLVETQYF.

This sequence joins TRBV7-9 and TRBJ2-1; a weak D match, TRBD2 (5 bases). This CDR3 is 16 amino acids long. Trimming pared 4 bases from V and 0 bases from J, leaving 13 bases between. Germline values: CDR1 SEHNR, CDR2 FQNEAQ (reference sequence). This CDR3 is CASSYPFGGSYNEQFF. The CDR3 bases are TGTGCCAGCAGCTACCCTTTCGGAGGCTCCTACAATGAGCAGTTCTTC. Supplemented by reference TRBV7-9 and TRBJ2-1, the full variable domain reads DTGVSQNPRHKITKRGQNVTFRCDPISEHNRLYWYRQTLGQGPEFLTYFQNEAQLEKSRLLSDRFSAERPKGSFSTLEIQRTEQGDSAMYLCASSYPFGGSYNEQFFGPGTRLTVL.